Below, 10 T cell receptor beta chains from the same sample are listed, as sequenced in a study of blood T cell repertoires in COVID-19. Sequencing used immunoSEQ multiplex PCR; TCRdb keeps in-frame clones, though not all of them. The table includes about 110,000 clones, roughly two thirds detected once. The sequenced sample consisted of peripheral blood. These receptors originate from a human donor with acute or convalescent COVID-19. The donor label of this sample is uncertain.

The chain carries TRBV4-1 and TRBJ1-5; D unresolved. Trimming shortened V by 0 bases and J by 7 bases, and 13 bases separated the two germline ends. Looked up from germline, CDR1 is MGHRA and CDR2 is YSYEKL. The CDR3 totals 15 residues. CDR3 amino acids: CASSQDGRVGQPQHF. The CDR3 DNA reads as TGCGCCAGCAGCCAAGATGGGAGGGTCGGACAGCCCCAGCATTTT.

The gene calls are TRBV2 and TRBJ1-2; no firm D call. The CDR3 extends over 9 amino acids. Trimming pared 3 bases from V and 11 bases from J, leaving 4 bases between. Germline assignment: CDR1 SNHLY and CDR2 FYNNEI. CDR3 DNA: TGTGCCAGCAGTGACCAATACACCTTC. This encodes CASSDQYTF.

The V call is TRBV2, the J call TRBJ2-5; D call uncertain. Germline CDR1 and CDR2: SNHLY and FYNNEI. Trimming stripped 0 bases from V and 4 bases from J, with 6 bases between. The CDR3 is made up of 13 amino acids. The CDR3 sequence: CASSEARVETQYF. CDR3 nucleotide sequence: TGTGCCAGCAGTGAAGCTAGAGTAGAGACCCAGTACTTC.

The chain carries TRBV2 and TRBJ1-4, with a tentative D call TRBD1 (6 bases). Looked up from germline, CDR1 is SNHLY and CDR2 is FYNNEI. V was shortened by 7 bases and J by 13 bases, with 13 bases between the two germline ends. The CDR3 has 11 amino acids. The CDR3 sequence: CASTQGARLFF. For the CDR3, the DNA is TGTGCCAGCACACAGGGTGCGCGACTGTTTTTT.

The chain recombines TRBV7-6 with TRBJ2-5; 14 bases agree with TRBD2. V shed 5 bases, J shed 2 bases, and the junction held 4 bases outside the gene matches. The CDR3 is 16 amino acids. The germline V gene encodes CDR1 SGHVS and CDR2 FNYEAQ. CDR3 coding DNA: TGTGCCAGCAGCCACGGACTAGCGGGGGGTCAAGAGACCCAGTACTTC. Encoded protein: CASSHGLAGGQETQYF.

The rearrangement links TRBV12-3 or TRBV12-4 to TRBJ2-7, with D tentatively TRBD1 (6 bases). The length of the CDR3 is 13 residues. The ends were cut back, 5 bases at V and 5 bases at J, with 13 bases in the middle. CDR3 coding DNA: TGTGCCAGCAGTGCCTCAGGGGTAAACGAGCAGTACGTC. This gives the protein CASSASGVNEQYV.

The chain couples TRBV9 to TRBJ2-4, with 9 bases identical to TRBD1. CDR1 is SGDLS and CDR2 is YYNGEE in the germline V gene. The CDR3 extends over 15 amino acids. V dropped 4 bases and J dropped 6; count of bases not matched to a gene: 8. CDR3 sequence reads: CASSPSSGQGNIQYF. In DNA form, the CDR3 reads TGTGCCAGCAGCCCAAGTTCGGGACAGGGAAACATTCAGTACTTC.

A few counts support this clone. The chain carries TRBV2 and TRBJ1-5; D unresolved. The germline V and J ends were trimmed by 4 bases and 0 bases, with 10 bases remaining between them. The CDR3 loop spans 15 amino acids. Germline assignment: CDR1 SNHLY and CDR2 FYNNEI. CDR3 sequence: CASSAEGYSNQPQHF. For the CDR3, the DNA is TGTGCCAGCAGTGCTGAGGGATATAGCAATCAGCCCCAGCATTTT.

The chain links TRBV19 to TRBJ1-5, with TRBD1 as a possible D gene (5 bases). V gave up 6 bases and J gave up 4 bases, with 28 bases separating them. CDR1 and CDR2 (germline): LNHDA, SQIVND (reference sequence). The CDR3 is 19 amino acids. This chain's CDR3 is CASSIREIQGSLLNQPQHF. CDR3 nucleotide sequence: TGTGCCAGTAGCATCAGGGAAATCCAGGGATCTCTTTTGAATCAGCCCCAGCATTTT.

The rearrangement joins TRBV7-9 to TRBJ2-1; D not certain. In germline, CDR1 is SEHNR, CDR2 FQNEAQ (reference sequence). V was pared by 5 bases and J by 4 bases, with 6 bases between. The CDR3 is 12 residues long. CDR3 loop: CASSPVYNEQFF. The CDR3 nucleotides read TGTGCCAGCAGCCCTGTATACAATGAGCAGTTCTTC.